Listed here are 17 T cell receptor beta chains from one sample, sequenced in a study of blood T cell repertoires in COVID-19. Generated by immunoSEQ multiplex PCR, the TCRdb table keeps only in-frame clones and is missing some. The sample contains fewer than 300,000 clones, around 87% of which appear only once. Sequencing input: peripheral blood. These TCRs come from a woman aged 45-65 years with acute or convalescent COVID-19.

CDR3 in DNA: TGTGCCAGCAGCTTAGCCCAACAGTGGCCCTTGAAAGAAGCTTTCTTT. Amino acids: CASSLAQQWPLKEAFF. V gene TRBV11-3 combines with J gene TRBJ1-1; D remains unclear. Germline-derived CDR1 and CDR2 are SGHNT and YENEEA. The V end lost 1 base, the J end lost 8 bases, and 20 bases lay between the germline ends. The CDR3 is 16 residues long.

About this clone itself: The sample holds other DNA sequences that translate to the same CDR3. V gene TRBV6-5 combines with J gene TRBJ1-1; a possible D gene is TRBD1 (6 bases). Deletions cut 4 bases from V and 2 bases from J, with 8 bases between. CDR3 size: 13 residues. CDR1 is MNHEY, CDR2 SVGAGI, per germline. In DNA form, the CDR3 reads TGTGCCAGCAGTTCACAGGGAAACACTGAAGCTTTCTTT. Protein product: CASSSQGNTEAFF.

The chain joins TRBV7-3 to TRBJ1-1, with 7 bases identical to TRBD1. The germline V gene encodes CDR1 SGHTA and CDR2 FQGTGA. V lost 5 bases, J lost 5 bases, and 5 bases stayed unmatched. This CDR3 contains 13 residues. CDR3 in amino acids: CASSTYRGTEAFF. CDR3 nucleotides: TGTGCCAGCAGCACCTACAGGGGAACTGAAGCTTTCTTT.

The rearrangement joins TRBV7-2 to TRBJ2-7; weak D call: TRBD2 (6 bases). The CDR3 spans 15 residues. Trimming left V 5 bases short and J 2 bases short, with 16 bases between. Germline V gene data show CDR1 as SGHTA and CDR2 as FQGNSA. The DNA for the CDR3 is TGTGCCAGCAGCCCACGCGGGACTGGCACCTACGAGCAGTACTTC. This codes for CASSPRGTGTYEQYF. The variable domain in full, with the rest retrieved from reference TRBV7-2 and TRBJ2-7, is GAGVSQSPSNKVTEKGKDVELRCDPISGHTALYWYRQSLGQGLEFLIYFQGNSAPDKSGLPSDRFSAERTGGSVSTLTIQRTQQEDSAVYLCASSPRGTGTYEQYFGPGTRLTVT.

The V call is TRBV30, the J call TRBJ1-2; 12 bases match TRBD1. The CDR3 runs to 14 residues. J lost 5 bases, V lost 4 bases, and 5 bases had no gene match. Per the germline V gene, CDR1 is GTSNPN and CDR2 is SVGIG (reference sequence). As DNA, the CDR3 is TGTGCCTGGACCGGGACAGGGGGCGAGTATGGCTACACCTTC. Its protein product is CAWTGTGGEYGYTF. The full variable domain, in which reference TRBV30 and TRBJ1-2 provide the parts outside the CDR3, is SQTIHQWPATLVQPVGSPLSLECTVEGTSNPNLYWYRQAAGRGLQLLFYSVGIGQISSEVPQNLSASRPQDRQFILSSKKLLLSDSGFYLCAWTGTGGEYGYTFGSGTRLTVV.

V gene TRBV19 combines with J gene TRBJ2-1, with 8 bases that match TRBD1. Germline CDR1 reads LNHDA; CDR2 reads SQIVND (reference sequence). The CDR3 contains 15 residues. Unmatched junction bases numbered 16, after V lost 5 bases and J lost 13 bases. The CDR3 spells CASSPTGQGDTRQFF. DNA of the CDR3: TGTGCCAGTAGTCCAACCGGACAGGGAGACACGAGACAGTTCTTC.

The V and J genes are TRBV7-9 and TRBJ1-1; TRBD1 matches at 9 bases. The CDR3 length is 17 residues. Germline V gives CDR1 SEHNR, CDR2 FQNEAQ (reference sequence). V trimming: 5 bases; J trimming: 6 bases; junction bases outside the gene matches: 16. The CDR3 coding sequence is TGTGCCAGCAGCGCGAGAGGGGGACAGGGTAAGTCCGCTGAAGCTTTCTTT. Amino acid sequence: CASSARGGQGKSAEAFF.

This chain uses TRBV4-3 with TRBJ1-6; the D is unclear. The V end was cut by 0 bases, the J end by 9 bases, with 15 bases between. CDR1 and CDR2 (germline): LGHNA, YSLEER. There are 16 residues in the CDR3. In DNA form, the CDR3 reads TGCGCCAGCAGCCAAGAATTAGAGAGACACCTTTCACCCCTCCACTTT. Translation gives CASSQELERHLSPLHF.

This rearrangement joins TRBV7-2 to TRBJ2-7; 9 nucleotides line up with TRBD1. Germline CDR1 reads SGHTA; CDR2 reads FQGNSA. The CDR3 spans 17 residues. Germline trimming cut 1 base from V and 1 base from J; bases unmatched to any gene: 8. As DNA, the CDR3 is TGTGCCAGCAGCTTAGGGGGGACAGGGCCTTTATCCTACGAGCAGTACTTC. Translation: CASSLGGTGPLSYEQYF.

The rearrangement links TRBV27 to TRBJ1-6, with TRBD1 matching over 9 bases. Germline V gene lookup returns CDR1 MNHEY and CDR2 SMNVEV (reference sequence). V trimming: 4 bases; J trimming: 0 bases; junction bases outside the gene matches: 10. The CDR3 length is 19 residues. The CDR3 DNA reads TGTGCCAGCAGTTCCCGGGGACAGGGCATTCGCTCCTATAATTCACCCCTCCACTTT. Translating gives CASSSRGQGIRSYNSPLHF.

The chain links TRBV27 to TRBJ2-1, with TRBD2 matching 9 bases. Germline CDR1 reads MNHEY; CDR2 reads SMNVEV (reference sequence). V gave up 5 bases and J gave up 7 bases; unmatched junction bases: 9. This CDR3 is 15 amino acids long. CDR3 nucleotides: TGTGCCAGCAGTGTAAGACTAGCGGAGCTGAATGAGCAGTTCTTC. This translates into CASSVRLAELNEQFF.

The gene calls are TRBV11-3 and TRBJ2-2, with 8 bases aligning to TRBD2. The V segment lost 5 bases and the J segment 5 bases; nucleotides outside the gene matches: 16. The CDR3 is 18 amino acids. In germline, CDR1 is SGHNT, CDR2 YENEEA. This chain's CDR3 is CASSPGPAGVSGTGELFF. CDR3 nucleotide sequence: TGTGCCAGCAGCCCTGGACCAGCGGGAGTTTCGGGAACCGGGGAGCTGTTTTTT. Full variable domain (missing parts from reference TRBV11-3 and TRBJ2-2): EAGVVQSPRYKIIEKKQPVAFWCNPISGHNTLYWYLQNLGQGPELLIRYENEEAVDDSQLPKDRFSAERLKGVDSTLKIQPAELGDSAVYLCASSPGPAGVSGTGELFFGEGSRLTVL.

In this sample, this clone turned up once. This CDR3 is also generated by other DNA sequences in the sample. The chain joins TRBV4-2 to TRBJ1-6, with 7 bases matching TRBD1. CDR3 length equals 16 residues. Germline V CDR1 and CDR2: LGHNA, YNFKEQ. V shed 0 bases and J 5 bases; nucleotides not matched to a gene: 4. Here the CDR3 DNA reads TGTGCCAGCAGCCAAGAAGGGGGGACAGATAATTCACCCCTCCACTTT. Translating gives CASSQEGGTDNSPLHF.

This rearrangement joins TRBV6-2 or TRBV6-3 to TRBJ1-2; D gene ambiguous. The length of the CDR3 is 12 residues. V lost 5 bases and J 4 bases, leaving 8 bases between the germline ends. Germline V gene lookup returns CDR1 MNHEY and CDR2 SVGEGT. CDR3 DNA: TGTGCCAGCAGTCGCCAGGCCTATGGCTACACCTTC. Its translation: CASSRQAYGYTF.

As for this clone: The same CDR3 arises from other DNA sequences in this sample as well. The CDR3 nucleotides read TGTGCCAGCAGTTCCCTTCTGAGGTACGAGCAGTACTTC. The encoded protein is CASSSLLRYEQYF. The chain carries TRBV28 and TRBJ2-7; no reliable D call. CDR1 is MDHEN, CDR2 SYDVKM, per germline. The V end lost 4 bases, the J end lost 4 bases, and 11 bases lay between the germline ends. This CDR3 has 13 residues.

This rearrangement joins TRBV28 to TRBJ1-5, with 9 positions matching TRBD1. The V gene's germline CDR1 is MDHEN and CDR2 SYDVKM. The CDR3 consists of 17 residues. Trimming removed 6 bases from V and 5 bases from J; junction bases left unmatched: 14. The CDR3 region has the DNA TGTGCCAGCAGACTCGCCGCCGGGACAGGGACTTATCAGCCCCAGCATTTT. Translation gives CASRLAAGTGTYQPQHF.

V gene TRBV27 combines with J gene TRBJ2-3, with D maybe TRBD1 (6 bases). This CDR3 has 15 amino acids. V lost 2 bases, J lost 3 bases, and 12 bases lay in between. The germline CDR1 and CDR2 sequences are MNHEY and SMNVEV (reference sequence). CDR3 DNA: TGTGCCAGCAGTTTACAGGGGACAACGACAGATACGCAGTATTTT. Its protein product is CASSLQGTTTDTQYF.